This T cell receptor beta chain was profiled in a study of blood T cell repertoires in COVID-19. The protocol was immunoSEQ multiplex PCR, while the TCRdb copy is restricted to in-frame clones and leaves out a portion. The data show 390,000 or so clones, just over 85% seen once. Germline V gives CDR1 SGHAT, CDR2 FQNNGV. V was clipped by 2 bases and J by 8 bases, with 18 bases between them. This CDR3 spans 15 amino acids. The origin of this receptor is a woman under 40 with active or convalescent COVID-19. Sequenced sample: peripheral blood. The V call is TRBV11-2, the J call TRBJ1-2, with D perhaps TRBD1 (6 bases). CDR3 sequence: CASSLTGPPEMGYTF. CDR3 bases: TGTGCCAGCAGCTTAACAGGGCCCCCGGAGATGGGCTACACCTTC. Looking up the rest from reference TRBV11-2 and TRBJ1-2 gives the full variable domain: EAGVAQSPRYKIIEKRQSVAFWCNPISGHATLYWYQQILGQGPKLLIQFQNNGVVDDSQLPKDRFSAERLKGVDSTLKIQPAKLEDSAVYLCASSLTGPPEMGYTFGSGTRLTVV.